The 6 T cell receptor beta chains below come from one sample, sequenced in a study of T cell responses to AZD1222 COVID-19 vaccine. Assay: immunoSEQ multiplex PCR; the TCRdb copy retains only in-frame clones and omits some. This table holds around 70,000 clones, almost 90% found once. The source material was peripheral blood, sampled on day 0 of AZD1222 vaccination. The receptors originated from an adult in good health.

The chain recombines TRBV30 with TRBJ1-2; tentatively, D is TRBD1 (6 bases). CDR1 is GTSNPN, CDR2 SVGIG, per germline (reference sequence). The CDR3 has 13 residues. V was pared by 4 bases and J by 5 bases, with 14 bases between. The CDR3 reads CAWKKQGYYGYTF. The CDR3 region has the DNA TGTGCCTGGAAGAAACAGGGTTATTATGGCTACACCTTC.

The rearrangement uses TRBV6-4 and TRBJ1-4, with D uncertain. V was shortened by 5 bases and J by 0 bases, with 10 bases between the two germline ends. Germline loops: CDR1 MRHNA, CDR2 SNTAGT. This CDR3 has 15 amino acids. The CDR3 bases are TGTGCCAGCAGTCCCCACACTACAACTAATGAAAAACTGTTTTTT. Residues: CASSPHTTTNEKLFF.

This chain links TRBV7-9 with TRBJ1-1, with no clear D. This CDR3 has 16 residues. In germline, CDR1 is SEHNR, CDR2 FQNEAQ (reference sequence). V gave up 8 bases and J gave up 1 base, with 20 bases separating them. CDR3 amino acids: CASRTGRVRGNTEAFF. CDR3 DNA: TGTGCCAGCCGAACGGGGAGGGTACGGGGGAACACTGAAGCTTTCTTT. The variable domain in full, with the rest retrieved from reference TRBV7-9 and TRBJ1-1, is DTGVSQNPRHKITKRGQNVTFRCDPISEHNRLYWYRQTLGQGPEFLTYFQNEAQLEKSRLLSDRFSAERPKGSFSTLEIQRTEQGDSAMYLCASRTGRVRGNTEAFFGQGTRLTVV.

The rearrangement links TRBV5-1 to TRBJ1-1, with TRBD1 as a possible D gene (6 bases). Germline V gene sequence: CDR1 SGHRS, CDR2 YFSETQ. CDR3 length: 14 residues. Trimming left V 4 bases short and J 6 bases short, with 16 bases between. CDR3 DNA: TGCGCCAGCAGCCCTTTGACACAGGGTTCTGAAGCTTTCTTT. Protein: CASSPLTQGSEAFF.

This chain connects TRBV12-3 or TRBV12-4 to TRBJ2-3, with D possibly matching TRBD2 (5 bases). CDR3 length equals 12 residues. Trimming pared 9 bases from V and 2 bases from J, leaving 9 bases between. The DNA of the CDR3 is TGTGCCAGTCGGGGAGCCACAGATACGCAGTATTTT. Translating it yields CASRGATDTQYF.

Here the CDR3 reads CASLTFGRLPNEQFF. The CDR3 DNA is TGTGCCAGCTTAACCTTCGGACGGCTCCCCAATGAGCAGTTCTTC. V and J are TRBV18 and TRBJ2-1, with D hard to call. There are 15 residues in the CDR3. Trimming cost V 7 bases and J 6 bases, with 19 bases left between them. Germline CDR1 KGHSH, CDR2 LQKENI.